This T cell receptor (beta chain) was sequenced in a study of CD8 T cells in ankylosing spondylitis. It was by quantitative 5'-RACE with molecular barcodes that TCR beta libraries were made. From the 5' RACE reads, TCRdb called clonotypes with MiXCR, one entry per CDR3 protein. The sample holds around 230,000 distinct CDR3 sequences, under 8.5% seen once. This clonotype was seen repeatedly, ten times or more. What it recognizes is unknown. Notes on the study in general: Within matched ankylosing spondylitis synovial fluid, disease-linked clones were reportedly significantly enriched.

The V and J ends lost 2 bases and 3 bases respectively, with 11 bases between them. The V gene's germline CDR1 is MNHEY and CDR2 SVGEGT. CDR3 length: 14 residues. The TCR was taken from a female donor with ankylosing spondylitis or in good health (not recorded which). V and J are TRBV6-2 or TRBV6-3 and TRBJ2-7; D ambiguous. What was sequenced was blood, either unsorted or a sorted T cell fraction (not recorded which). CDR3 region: CASSYRRLSYEQYF. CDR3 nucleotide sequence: TGTGCCAGCAGTTACAGACGGTTGAGCTACGAGCAGTACTTC.